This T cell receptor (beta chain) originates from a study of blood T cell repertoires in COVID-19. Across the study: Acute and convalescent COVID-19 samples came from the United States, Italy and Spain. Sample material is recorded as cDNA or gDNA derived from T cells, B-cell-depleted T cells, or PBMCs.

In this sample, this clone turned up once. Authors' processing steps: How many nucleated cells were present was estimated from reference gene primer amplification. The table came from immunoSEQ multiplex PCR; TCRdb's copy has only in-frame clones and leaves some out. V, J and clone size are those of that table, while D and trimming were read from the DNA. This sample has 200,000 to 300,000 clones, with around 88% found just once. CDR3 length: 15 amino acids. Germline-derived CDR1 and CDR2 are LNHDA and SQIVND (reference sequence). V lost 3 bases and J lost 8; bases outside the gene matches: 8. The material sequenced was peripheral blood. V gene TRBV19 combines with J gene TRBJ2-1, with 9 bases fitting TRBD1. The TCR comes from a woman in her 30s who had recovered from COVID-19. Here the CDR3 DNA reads TGTGCCAGTAGTATCCGACAGGGGGGATTGGATGAGCAGTTCTTC. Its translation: CASSIRQGGLDEQFF.